Sequencing of this T cell receptor beta chain was carried out in a study of blood T cell repertoires in COVID-19. Study summary: T cells, B-cell-depleted T cells, or PBMCs supplied cDNA or gDNA.

From germline, CDR1 is MNHEY and CDR2 SVGAGI. V was cut by 6 bases and J by 7 bases, with 12 bases left in between. The CDR3 contains 13 residues. Here immunoSEQ multiplex PCR was the method, and the copy in TCRdb shows in-frame clones only, minus some. This table has some 86,000 clones, around 93% appearing once. Source material: peripheral blood. The chain employs TRBV6-5 and TRBJ2-2; D gene ambiguous. The sequence came from a human donor with active COVID-19. The donor label of this sample is uncertain. Here the CDR3 DNA reads TGTGCCAGCAGCCCAAGCAACTTCGGGGAGCTGTTTTTT. Translated, it gives CASSPSNFGELFF.